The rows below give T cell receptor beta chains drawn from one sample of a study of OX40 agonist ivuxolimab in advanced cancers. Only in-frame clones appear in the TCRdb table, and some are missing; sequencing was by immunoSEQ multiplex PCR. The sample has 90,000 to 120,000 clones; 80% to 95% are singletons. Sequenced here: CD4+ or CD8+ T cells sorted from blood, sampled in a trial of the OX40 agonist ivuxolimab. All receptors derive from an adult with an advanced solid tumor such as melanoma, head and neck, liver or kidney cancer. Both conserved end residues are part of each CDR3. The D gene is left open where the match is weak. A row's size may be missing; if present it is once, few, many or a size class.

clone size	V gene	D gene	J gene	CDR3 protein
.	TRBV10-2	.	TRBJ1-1	CATLVNGGGTEAFF
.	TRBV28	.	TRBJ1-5	CASSLPSGSNQPQHF
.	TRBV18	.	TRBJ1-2	CASSPMQGGGYTF
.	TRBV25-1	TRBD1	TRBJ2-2	CASSARQGANTGELFF
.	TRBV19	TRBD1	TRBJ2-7	CASSIDRDRDYEQYF
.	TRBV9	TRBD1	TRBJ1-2	CASSVEDRSYGYTF
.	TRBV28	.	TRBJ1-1	CASSSGHQNTEAFF
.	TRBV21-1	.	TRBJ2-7	CASRTLGCHLYEQYF
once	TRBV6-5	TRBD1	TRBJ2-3	CASSSGQGPLPDTQYF
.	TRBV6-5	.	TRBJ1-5	CASSYNRANQPQHF
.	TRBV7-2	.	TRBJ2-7	CASSLDQAVSYEQYF
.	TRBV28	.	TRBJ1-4	CASTNAPTNEKLFF
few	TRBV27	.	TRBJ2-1	CASRRGTTGNEQFF
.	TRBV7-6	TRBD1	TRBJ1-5	CASSLGIDRVEPQHF
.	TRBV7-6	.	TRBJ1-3	CASSLGSEANTIYF
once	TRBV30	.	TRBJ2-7	CAWIRITSAVIYEQYF
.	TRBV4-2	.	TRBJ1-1	CASSQVPGAAGTEAFF
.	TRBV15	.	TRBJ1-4	CATSRRQAATNEKLFF
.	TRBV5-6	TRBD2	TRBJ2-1	CASSLPRLAGVEFF
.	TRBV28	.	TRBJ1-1	CASRAFVSGRNTEAFF
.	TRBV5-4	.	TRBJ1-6	CASSLQRQPRSPLHF
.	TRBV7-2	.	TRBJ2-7	CASSLVQGTYEQYF